This is a list of T cell receptor beta chains from one sample in a study of cytomegalovirus exposure and HLA in healthy donors. Profiling relied on immunoSEQ multiplex PCR, and the TCRdb table lists in-frame clones only, not all of them. The sample carries about 150,000 clones, 80% to 90% recorded once. The sequenced sample was PBMCs. All receptors derive from a middle-aged woman in good health and CMV-seropositive. The CDR3 runs from the conserved cysteine through the conserved F or W. Each record gives: J gene, clone size, V gene, D gene, CDR3 DNA, CDR3 protein. The D gene is left open where the match is weak. Rows give clone size only sometimes, using once, few, many, or a class for an expanded clone.

j_gene: TRBJ1-1; abundance: few; v_gene: TRBV7-9; d_gene: -; CDR3nt: TGTGCCAGCAGCGCGCCTACAGGGAACACTGAAGCTTTCTTT; CDR3aa: CASSAPTGNTEAFF
j_gene: TRBJ1-6; abundance: -; v_gene: TRBV5-6; d_gene: -; CDR3nt: TGTGCCAGCAGCTTAAGTCAGGTCTCCTATAATTCACCCCTCCACTTT; CDR3aa: CASSLSQVSYNSPLHF
j_gene: TRBJ1-5; abundance: -; v_gene: TRBV6-6; d_gene: TRBD1; CDR3nt: TGTGCCAGCAGACCCGGGACAGGGGGCAATCAGCCCCAGCATTTT; CDR3aa: CASRPGTGGNQPQHF
j_gene: TRBJ1-2; abundance: -; v_gene: TRBV7-8; d_gene: -; CDR3nt: TGTGCCAGCACCCTGGGACACAACTATGGCTACACCTTC; CDR3aa: CASTLGHNYGYTF
j_gene: TRBJ2-2; abundance: -; v_gene: TRBV7-8; d_gene: -; CDR3nt: TGTGCCAGCAGCTTAGGAGCAGGGCCCCCCGGGGAGCTGTTTTTT; CDR3aa: CASSLGAGPPGELFF
j_gene: TRBJ1-6; abundance: -; v_gene: TRBV6-5; d_gene: TRBD1; CDR3nt: TGTGCCAGCAGTTCCGACAGGGGACGCTCACCCCTCCACTTT; CDR3aa: CASSSDRGRSPLHF
j_gene: TRBJ1-2; abundance: -; v_gene: TRBV6-1; d_gene: TRBD1; CDR3nt: TGTGCCAGCAGTGCCTACCTCACAGGGGAAAACTATGGCTACACCTTC; CDR3aa: CASSAYLTGENYGYTF
j_gene: TRBJ2-3; abundance: -; v_gene: TRBV4-2; d_gene: TRBD2; CDR3nt: TGTGCCAGCAGCCTTAACGGGGGCAGCGGGAGAGATACGCAGTATTTT; CDR3aa: CASSLNGGSGRDTQYF
j_gene: TRBJ2-5; abundance: -; v_gene: TRBV6-4; d_gene: TRBD2; CDR3nt: TGTGCCAGCAGTGGCGGCGGGAGCAAGACCCAGTACTTC; CDR3aa: CASSGGGSKTQYF
j_gene: TRBJ1-1; abundance: -; v_gene: TRBV5-1; d_gene: TRBD1; CDR3nt: TGCGCCAGCAGCTCAGGAACTTCCGGGACAGGGATGGGAGGCACTGAAGCTTTCTTT; CDR3aa: CASSSGTSGTGMGGTEAFF
j_gene: TRBJ2-7; abundance: -; v_gene: TRBV6-6; d_gene: TRBD1; CDR3nt: TGTGCCAGCAGAGGAGACAGGGGGATTTCCTACGAGCAGTACTTC; CDR3aa: CASRGDRGISYEQYF
j_gene: TRBJ2-6; abundance: -; v_gene: TRBV5-1; d_gene: TRBD1; CDR3nt: TGCGCCAGCGGCCCTGGGGGACAGGGAGTTCCTGGGGCCAACGTCCTGACTTTC; CDR3aa: CASGPGGQGVPGANVLTF
j_gene: TRBJ1-5; abundance: -; v_gene: TRBV4-2; d_gene: TRBD1; CDR3nt: TGTGCCAGCAGCCAAGGTTCGGGACAGTCCAATCAGCCCCAGCATTTT; CDR3aa: CASSQGSGQSNQPQHF
j_gene: TRBJ2-7; abundance: -; v_gene: TRBV30; d_gene: -; CDR3nt: TGTGCCTGGAGTGACAGCTACGAGCAGTACTTC; CDR3aa: CAWSDSYEQYF
j_gene: TRBJ1-2; abundance: -; v_gene: TRBV19; d_gene: TRBD1; CDR3nt: TGTGCCAGTACCAACGCAGGGGGCAGTGGCTACACCTTC; CDR3aa: CASTNAGGSGYTF
j_gene: TRBJ1-1; abundance: -; v_gene: TRBV15; d_gene: -; CDR3nt: TGTGCCACCAGCAGAGTCGGTTCGAACACTGAAGCTTTCTTT; CDR3aa: CATSRVGSNTEAFF
j_gene: TRBJ2-1; abundance: -; v_gene: TRBV28; d_gene: -; CDR3nt: TGTGCCAGCAGCCCCGGACTTTATGAGCAGTTCTTC; CDR3aa: CASSPGLYEQFF
j_gene: TRBJ2-7; abundance: -; v_gene: TRBV9; d_gene: -; CDR3nt: TGTGCCAGCAGCGTAGGGCAGGCCTTCGAGCAGTACTTC; CDR3aa: CASSVGQAFEQYF
j_gene: TRBJ2-3; abundance: -; v_gene: TRBV7-9; d_gene: TRBD1; CDR3nt: TGTGCCAGCAGCTCGACAGGGTCCACCACAGATACGCAGTATTTT; CDR3aa: CASSSTGSTTDTQYF
j_gene: TRBJ2-6; abundance: -; v_gene: TRBV9; d_gene: -; CDR3nt: TGTGCCAGCAGCGCAGGGGTTGGCTCTGGGGCCAACGTCCTGACTTTC; CDR3aa: CASSAGVGSGANVLTF
j_gene: TRBJ2-3; abundance: -; v_gene: TRBV18; d_gene: -; CDR3nt: TGTGCCAGCTCCCTCACCATCCAGGGTACAGATACGCAGTATTTT; CDR3aa: CASSLTIQGTDTQYF
j_gene: TRBJ2-7; abundance: -; v_gene: TRBV6-1; d_gene: TRBD2; CDR3nt: TGTGCCAGCAGTGCCTATTCCGGGACTAGCGTGTACTACGAGCAGTACTTC; CDR3aa: CASSAYSGTSVYYEQYF
j_gene: TRBJ1-1; abundance: -; v_gene: TRBV20-1; d_gene: TRBD1; CDR3nt: TGCAGTGCGACAGGGGCAGGTGAAGCTTTCTTT; CDR3aa: CSATGAGEAFF
j_gene: TRBJ2-7; abundance: -; v_gene: TRBV18; d_gene: -; CDR3nt: TGTGCCAGCTCACCAGAGGACTTTTACGAGCAGTACTTC; CDR3aa: CASSPEDFYEQYF
j_gene: TRBJ1-4; abundance: -; v_gene: TRBV19; d_gene: -; CDR3nt: TGTGCCAGTAGTATAGGACTTCTCGGTGAAAAACTGTTTTTT; CDR3aa: CASSIGLLGEKLFF
j_gene: TRBJ2-5; abundance: -; v_gene: TRBV4-2; d_gene: -; CDR3nt: TGTGCCAGCAGCCAAGAATGGACTACCAGGGAGACCCAGTACTTC; CDR3aa: CASSQEWTTRETQYF
j_gene: TRBJ2-7; abundance: -; v_gene: TRBV30; d_gene: -; CDR3nt: TGTGCCTGGAGTAAGTATCCGCTAAGCTCCTACGAGCAGTACTTC; CDR3aa: CAWSKYPLSSYEQYF
j_gene: TRBJ1-5; abundance: -; v_gene: TRBV18; d_gene: TRBD1; CDR3nt: TGTGCCAGCTCCTTGGACAGGGATCAGCCCCAGCATTTT; CDR3aa: CASSLDRDQPQHF
j_gene: TRBJ2-1; abundance: -; v_gene: TRBV15; d_gene: TRBD2; CDR3nt: TGTGCCACCAGCAGAGATCGAAGAGCGGGGGCGGGGAATGAGCAGTTCTTC; CDR3aa: CATSRDRRAGAGNEQFF
j_gene: TRBJ1-5; abundance: few; v_gene: TRBV6-1; d_gene: TRBD1; CDR3nt: TGTGCCAGCAGTGCCGACAGGGGAGAGGGTCAGCCCCAGCATTTT; CDR3aa: CASSADRGEGQPQHF
j_gene: TRBJ1-2; abundance: -; v_gene: TRBV11-2; d_gene: TRBD1; CDR3nt: TGTGCCAGCAGCTTAGGGGCCGACAGGGGGGGCTACACCTTC; CDR3aa: CASSLGADRGGYTF
j_gene: TRBJ2-5; abundance: -; v_gene: TRBV4-2; d_gene: TRBD2; CDR3nt: TGTGCCAGCAGCCCCTCCTGGGAGGGAGGGAGAGAGACCCAGTACTTC; CDR3aa: CASSPSWEGGRETQYF
j_gene: TRBJ2-5; abundance: -; v_gene: TRBV6-1; d_gene: TRBD2; CDR3nt: TGTGCCAGCAGTGAATTGGCTAGCGGGGGCCCCGGGCAGTACTTC; CDR3aa: CASSELASGGPGQYF
j_gene: TRBJ2-7; abundance: -; v_gene: TRBV19; d_gene: -; CDR3nt: TGTGCCAGTAGTATGGAGGGGGCCTACGAGCAGTACTTC; CDR3aa: CASSMEGAYEQYF
j_gene: TRBJ2-2; abundance: -; v_gene: TRBV4-2; d_gene: -; CDR3nt: TGTGCAGTGAGAAGCCTAGCAAACACCGGGGAGCTGTTTTTT; CDR3aa: CAVRSLANTGELFF
j_gene: TRBJ1-5; abundance: -; v_gene: TRBV10-2; d_gene: -; CDR3nt: TGCGCCAGCACACAGAATACTAATCAGCCCCAGCATTTT; CDR3aa: CASTQNTNQPQHF
j_gene: TRBJ1-5; abundance: few; v_gene: TRBV2; d_gene: -; CDR3nt: TGTGCCAGCAGGCCGGCGGGCGGACAGCCCCAGCATTTT; CDR3aa: CASRPAGGQPQHF
j_gene: TRBJ2-1; abundance: -; v_gene: TRBV27; d_gene: TRBD2; CDR3nt: TGTGCCAGCAGTTCAACCTTATTAGCGGGAGTTTACAATGAGCAGTTCTTC; CDR3aa: CASSSTLLAGVYNEQFF
j_gene: TRBJ1-2; abundance: -; v_gene: TRBV7-2; d_gene: TRBD1; CDR3nt: TGTGCCAGCAGCTTAGATACCGCAGGGGGTGGGTATGGCTACACCTTC; CDR3aa: CASSLDTAGGGYGYTF
j_gene: TRBJ2-3; abundance: -; v_gene: TRBV29-1; d_gene: TRBD2; CDR3nt: TGCAGCGTCGGGGCGGGGCGGGGGAGCACAGATACGCAGTATTTT; CDR3aa: CSVGAGRGSTDTQYF
j_gene: TRBJ2-3; abundance: -; v_gene: TRBV23-1; d_gene: -; CDR3nt: TGCGCCAGCAGCCGGGACTTAGGCACAGATACGCAGTATTTT; CDR3aa: CASSRDLGTDTQYF
j_gene: TRBJ2-1; abundance: -; v_gene: TRBV14; d_gene: -; CDR3nt: TGTGCCAGCAGCCATAAATGGGGCGCGGCCTACAATGAGCAGTTCTTC; CDR3aa: CASSHKWGAAYNEQFF
j_gene: TRBJ2-2; abundance: -; v_gene: TRBV7-2; d_gene: -; CDR3nt: TGTGCCAGCAGCTCACCCCCAGGACAGCCCACCGGGGAGCTGTTTTTT; CDR3aa: CASSSPPGQPTGELFF
j_gene: TRBJ2-7; abundance: once; v_gene: TRBV9; d_gene: TRBD2; CDR3nt: TGTGCCAGCAGCGTAGACGGCAGCGGGAGAGCGCACGAGCAGTACTTC; CDR3aa: CASSVDGSGRAHEQYF
j_gene: TRBJ1-1; abundance: -; v_gene: TRBV7-3; d_gene: -; CDR3nt: TGTGCCAGCAGCTTAATTGAGGACACTGAAGCTTTCTTT; CDR3aa: CASSLIEDTEAFF
j_gene: TRBJ1-6; abundance: once; v_gene: TRBV4-3; d_gene: -; CDR3nt: TGCGCCAGCAGCCAAGATAGGGGGTCGCTCAATTCACCCCTCCACTTT; CDR3aa: CASSQDRGSLNSPLHF
j_gene: TRBJ1-1; abundance: -; v_gene: TRBV5-1; d_gene: -; CDR3nt: TGCGCCAGCAGCTTGGAACAGGCCACTGAAGCTTTCTTT; CDR3aa: CASSLEQATEAFF
j_gene: TRBJ2-7; abundance: -; v_gene: TRBV5-3; d_gene: -; CDR3nt: TGTGCCAGAATTGAGGGTATAAACTACGAGCAGTACTTC; CDR3aa: CARIEGINYEQYF
j_gene: TRBJ1-1; abundance: -; v_gene: TRBV15; d_gene: -; CDR3nt: TGTGCCGTACAACCCGGGCAGGGAGGCACTGAAGCTTTCTTT; CDR3aa: CAVQPGQGGTEAFF
j_gene: TRBJ2-3; abundance: -; v_gene: TRBV2; d_gene: TRBD2; CDR3nt: TGTGCCCGGGGGGGGGCGCAAGGCACAGATACGCAGTATTTT; CDR3aa: CARGGAQGTDTQYF
j_gene: TRBJ2-7; abundance: -; v_gene: TRBV29-1; d_gene: TRBD1; CDR3nt: TGCAGCGTCGGACAGGGAATATACGAGCAGTACTTC; CDR3aa: CSVGQGIYEQYF
j_gene: TRBJ2-7; abundance: -; v_gene: TRBV10-3; d_gene: -; CDR3nt: TGTGCCATCGCCACTACCCGCTACGAGCAGTACTTC; CDR3aa: CAIATTRYEQYF
j_gene: TRBJ1-4; abundance: -; v_gene: TRBV6-5; d_gene: -; CDR3nt: TGTGCCAGCAGTAACAGGGTGAATGAAAAACTGTTTTTT; CDR3aa: CASSNRVNEKLFF
j_gene: TRBJ2-7; abundance: -; v_gene: TRBV2; d_gene: -; CDR3nt: TGTGCCAGCAGTGATAGTTCGCAGGGAGGCTACGAGCAGTACTTC; CDR3aa: CASSDSSQGGYEQYF
j_gene: TRBJ2-7; abundance: -; v_gene: TRBV5-1; d_gene: TRBD1; CDR3nt: TGCGCCAGCAGCTTGGCCCCCGGGACAGAATTTTACGAGCAGTACTTC; CDR3aa: CASSLAPGTEFYEQYF